The rows below give T cell receptor beta chains drawn from one sample of a study of T cell repertoires in cytomegalovirus infection. TCRdb processed the reads anew with MiXCR; each CDR3 protein has one entry. The sample carries 200,000 to 250,000 distinct CDR3 sequences, about 40% recorded once. No antigen has been identified for these receptors. The sample here was CD8+ T cells from cultured PBMCs, taken from culture after CMV antigen stimulation. These TCRs come from a human donor in good health (CMV status not recorded). Some clones in this sample may be carry-over from other donors' samples. CDR3s include the opening cysteine and the closing phenylalanine or tryptophan. The D gene is left open where the match is weak. Clone size is not always given. Where it is, it says once, few, many or a class for expanded clones.

TRBJ2-1 | TRBV12-3/TRBV12-4 | NA | 15 | NA | TGTGCCAGCAGATCCACGGGGAAGAAAGGTAATGAGCAGTTCTTC | CASRSTGKKGNEQFF
TRBJ2-3 | TRBV27 | NA | 13 | NA | TGTGCCAGCGTGGGAGGCCTCACAGATACGCAGTATTTT | CASVGGLTDTQYF
TRBJ1-4 | TRBV20-1 | NA | 15 | NA | TGCAGTGCTAGAGAGGGACTTGCAACTAATGAAAAACTGTTTTTT | CSAREGLATNEKLFF
TRBJ2-1 | TRBV10-3 | TRBD2 | 14 | NA | TGTGCCATCAACCCCGGAAGGGAGGGGAATGAGCAGTTCTTC | CAINPGREGNEQFF
TRBJ2-5 | TRBV5-1 | TRBD2 | 20 | NA | TGCGCCAGCAGCTTGCCGGGACTAGCGGGAGTTGTAGGTCTAGAAGAGACCCAGTACTTC | CASSLPGLAGVVGLEETQYF
TRBJ1-1 | TRBV7-7 | NA | 13 | many | TGTGCCAGCAGCTTAGGGACCGGCACTGAAGCTTTCTTT | CASSLGTGTEAFF
TRBJ2-5 | TRBV4-1 | NA | 14 | NA | TGCGCCAGCAGCTTCGGACAATACGGAAAGACCCAGTACTTC | CASSFGQYGKTQYF
TRBJ1-4 | TRBV20-1 | NA | 15 | NA | TGCAGTGCTAGGGGCAGGGATACAACTAATGAAAAACTGTTTTTT | CSARGRDTTNEKLFF
TRBJ2-2 | TRBV7-9 | NA | 11 | NA | TGTGCCAGCAGTGGACCCGGGGAGCTGTTTTTT | CASSGPGELFF
TRBJ2-1 | TRBV5-6 | TRBD2 | 15 | NA | TGTGCCAGCAGCTTTGGCACTAGCGGGGAGAATGAGCAGTTCTTC | CASSFGTSGENEQFF
TRBJ2-3 | TRBV7-6 | NA | 10 | few | TGTGCCAGCAGCGGCAATACGCAGTATTTT | CASSGNTQYF
TRBJ2-5 | TRBV10-3 | TRBD2 | 17 | NA | TGTGCCATCAGTGACCCCGGCTTAGCGGGAGGGCAAGAGACCCAGTACTTC | CAISDPGLAGGQETQYF
TRBJ1-1 | TRBV6-6 | NA | 13 | NA | TGTGCCAGCGGTTACTCGGAGAACACTGAAGCTTTCTTT | CASGYSENTEAFF
TRBJ2-7 | TRBV12-5 | TRBD1 | 14 | NA | TGTGCTAGTGGTCCGGGACAGGGGGCCTACGAGCAGTACTTC | CASGPGQGAYEQYF
TRBJ2-2 | TRBV6-5 | NA | 13 | few | TGTGCCAGCACCCCACAGCGTTCCAGGGAGCTGTTTTTT | CASTPQRSRELFF
TRBJ2-1 | TRBV28 | TRBD2 | 17 | NA | TGTGCCAGCAGTTTGGGACTAGCGGGAATCGGGTACAATGAGCAGTTCTTC | CASSLGLAGIGYNEQFF
TRBJ1-1 | TRBV6-5 | NA | 13 | NA | TGTGCCGCTGCCACGGGGCGAAGATTTGAAGCTTTCTTT | CAAATGRRFEAFF
TRBJ1-1 | TRBV11-1 | NA | 13 | few | TGTGCCAGCAGCTTAGCAACGAACACTGAAGCTTTCTTT | CASSLATNTEAFF
TRBJ2-1 | TRBV9 | TRBD2 | 18 | NA | TGTGCCAACAGCAAGATTAGCGGGGGGGCGGTTACCTCCCATGAGCAGTTCTTC | CANSKISGGAVTSHEQFF
TRBJ2-1 | TRBV7-7 | NA | 16 | many | TGTGCTAGCAGCCCGTACCGGGCGGGAACGCACAATGAGCAGTTCTTC | CASSPYRAGTHNEQFF
TRBJ2-1 | TRBV7-9 | NA | 12 | few | TGTGCCAGCAGCTTAGAAGGGTACGAGCAGTTCTTC | CASSLEGYEQFF
TRBJ2-7 | TRBV4-2 | NA | 14 | few | TGTGCCAGCAGCCAAGTGTCCGAACCTGACGAGCAGTACTTC | CASSQVSEPDEQYF
TRBJ1-1 | TRBV20-1 | NA | 16 | few | TGCAGTGCTAGATCCCGAATGGGCATATTGAACACTGAAGCTTTCTTT | CSARSRMGILNTEAFF
TRBJ2-2 | TRBV28 | NA | 14 | NA | TGTGCCAGCAGTTTATCGGCAAACACCGGGGAGCTGTTTTTT | CASSLSANTGELFF
TRBJ2-4 | TRBV7-6 | TRBD1 | 16 | NA | TGTGCCAGCAGCTTAGGAGGGACAGGGCCAAAAAACATTCAGTACTTC | CASSLGGTGPKNIQYF
TRBJ2-4 | TRBV6-6 | TRBD2 | 20 | few | TGTGCCAGCAGTTTTTCGACTCGGGGCGGGGGGGACATAGCCAAAAACATTCAGTACTTC | CASSFSTRGGGDIAKNIQYF
TRBJ2-3 | TRBV7-6 | TRBD2 | 16 | few | TGTGCCAGCAGCTTGAGGTCTAGCGGGGCCCTAGGTACGCAGTATTTT | CASSLRSSGALGTQYF
TRBJ1-4 | TRBV27 | NA | 12 | NA | TGTGCCAGCGGAAGCCCATGGGAAAAACTGTTTTTT | CASGSPWEKLFF
TRBJ1-2 | TRBV27 | TRBD1 | 15 | NA | TGTGCCAGCAGTCTAGGGACAGGGGACTACTATGGCTACACCTTC | CASSLGTGDYYGYTF